This T cell receptor beta chain derives from a study of tumor and adjacent non-tumor tissue in lung cancer. TCRbeta libraries were built with three rounds of nested PCR, modified from ARM-PCR. TCRdb passed the multiplex PCR reads through MiXCR, listing each CDR3 protein once. The sample yields roughly 200,000 distinct CDR3 sequences, less than 80% seen once. This sample's RNA came from whole unsorted tissue. Sequenced: lung tumor tissue. The TCR was taken from a man in his fifties or sixties with non-small cell lung cancer.

The CDR3 coding sequence is TGTGCCAGCTCACGCGAGACAGTCTACAATGAGCAGTTCTTC. It is translated as CASSRETVYNEQFF. The chain has TRBV18 and TRBJ2-1, with a tentative D call TRBD1 (5 bases). The CDR3 loop spans 14 amino acids. Germline assignment: CDR1 KGHSH and CDR2 LQKENI. V gave up 4 bases and J gave up 3 bases, with 10 bases separating them.